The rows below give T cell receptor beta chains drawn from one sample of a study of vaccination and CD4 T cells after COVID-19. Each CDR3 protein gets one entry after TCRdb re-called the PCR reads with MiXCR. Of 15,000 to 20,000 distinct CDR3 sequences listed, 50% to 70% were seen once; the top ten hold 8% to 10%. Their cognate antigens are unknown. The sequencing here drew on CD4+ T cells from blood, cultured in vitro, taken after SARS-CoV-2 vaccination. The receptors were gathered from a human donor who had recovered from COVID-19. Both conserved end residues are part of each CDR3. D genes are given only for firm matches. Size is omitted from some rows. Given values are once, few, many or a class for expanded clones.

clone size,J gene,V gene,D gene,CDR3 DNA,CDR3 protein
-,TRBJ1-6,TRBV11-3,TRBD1,TGTGCCAGCAGCCGTCTGCGCGGACAGGGGGTTAATTCACCCCTCCACTTT,CASSRLRGQGVNSPLHF
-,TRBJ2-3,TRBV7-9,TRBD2,TGTGCCAGCAGCTTAGATTTCCTAGCGGGGAGCACAGATACGCAGTATTTT,CASSLDFLAGSTDTQYF
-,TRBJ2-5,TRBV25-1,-,TGTGCCAGCAGTGACCCGAGGCAGCGGCAAGAGACCCAGTACTTC,CASSDPRQRQETQYF
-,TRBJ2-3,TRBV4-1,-,TGCGCCAGCAGCCAAGTCTCCCAGCGGGCAGATACGCAGTATTTT,CASSQVSQRADTQYF
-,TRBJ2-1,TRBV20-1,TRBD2,TGCAGTGCTAGGGCGAGCGGGGAATACAATGAGCAGTTCTTC,CSARASGEYNEQFF
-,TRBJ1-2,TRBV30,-,TGTGCCTGGAGTAGGTCGGATTCCGGCTACACCTTC,CAWSRSDSGYTF
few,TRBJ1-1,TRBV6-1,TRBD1,TGTGCCAGCAGCGGACAGGGGGCTTTGGAAGCTTTCTTT,CASSGQGALEAFF
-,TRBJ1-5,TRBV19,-,TGTGCCAGTAGTATAGTAAGGGCCCAAAATCAGCCCCAGCATTTT,CASSIVRAQNQPQHF
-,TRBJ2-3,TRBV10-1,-,TGCGCCAGCAGTGAGGACAATACGCAGTATTTT,CASSEDNTQYF
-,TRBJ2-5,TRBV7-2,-,TGTGCCAGCAGCTTATTCCCACGGCTAGCCCAAGAGACCCAGTACTTC,CASSLFPRLAQETQYF
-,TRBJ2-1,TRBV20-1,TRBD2,TGCAGTGATAGCGGGCCCAGACGGAATGAGCAGTTCTTC,CSDSGPRRNEQFF
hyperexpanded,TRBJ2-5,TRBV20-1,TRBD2,TGCAGTGCTAGCTTTCTAGCGGGAGGAGGTGAGACCCAGTACTTC,CSASFLAGGGETQYF
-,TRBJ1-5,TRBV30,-,TGTGCCTGGAGTGTAGGGTTTGCGGGGGAAAGGCCCCAGCATTTT,CAWSVGFAGERPQHF
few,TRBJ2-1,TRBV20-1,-,TGCAGTGCTAGAGACGAGGGGGGGCGTTTCCGAAATGAGCAGTTCTTC,CSARDEGGRFRNEQFF
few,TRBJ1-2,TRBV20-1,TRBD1,TGCAGTGCTAGAACGACAGGGGGCGATGGCTACACCTTC,CSARTTGGDGYTF
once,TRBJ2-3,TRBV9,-,TGTGCCAGCAGCGGCGGTCTAGTGGGTAGCACAGATACGCAGTATTTT,CASSGGLVGSTDTQYF
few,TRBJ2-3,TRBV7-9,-,TGTGCCAGCAGCTCAGTATCTAGCACAGATACGCAGTATTTT,CASSSVSSTDTQYF
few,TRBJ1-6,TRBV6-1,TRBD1,TGTGCCAGCCAACGATTACTGGGACAGGGAGGAGGGTCACCCCTCCACTTT,CASQRLLGQGGGSPLHF
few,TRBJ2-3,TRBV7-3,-,TGTGCCAGCAGCGCCGCCCCAAATTCAGATACGCAGTATTTT,CASSAAPNSDTQYF
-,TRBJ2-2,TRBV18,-,TGTGCCAGCTCACTACCCACCGGAGGGCCCAGGGGAGCCACCGGGGAGCTGTTTTTT,CASSLPTGGPRGATGELFF
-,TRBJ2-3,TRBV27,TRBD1,TGTGCCAGCAGTTTAGTTGGGACAGCAGATACGCAGTATTTT,CASSLVGTADTQYF
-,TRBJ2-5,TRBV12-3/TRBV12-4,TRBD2,TGTGCCAGCAGCATTAATAGCGGGGGGGCCGCTGAGACCCAGTACTTC,CASSINSGGAAETQYF
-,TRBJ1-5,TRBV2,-,TGTGCCAGCATGGGGGACTTCAATCAGCCCCAGCATTTT,CASMGDFNQPQHF
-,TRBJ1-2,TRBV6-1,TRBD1,TGTGCCAGCAGGATCTCAGGGGGGGGCTACACCTTC,CASRISGGGYTF
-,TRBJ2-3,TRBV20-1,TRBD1,TGCAGTGTAGGCTTACCGACAGGGTTGGGCCCAGATACGCAGTATTTT,CSVGLPTGLGPDTQYF
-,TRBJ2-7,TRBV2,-,TGTGCCAGCAGTGATTGGGGTCAGAGGGGGCAGTACTTC,CASSDWGQRGQYF